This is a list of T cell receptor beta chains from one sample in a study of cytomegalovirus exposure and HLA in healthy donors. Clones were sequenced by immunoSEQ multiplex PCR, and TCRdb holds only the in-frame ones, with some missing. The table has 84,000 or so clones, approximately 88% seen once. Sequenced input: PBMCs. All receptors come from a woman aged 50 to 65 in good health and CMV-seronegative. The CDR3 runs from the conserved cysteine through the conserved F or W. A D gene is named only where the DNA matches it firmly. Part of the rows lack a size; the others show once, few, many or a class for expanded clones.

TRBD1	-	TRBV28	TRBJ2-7	CASSLTGGTYEQYF	TGTGCCAGCAGTTTGACAGGGGGGACCTACGAGCAGTACTTC
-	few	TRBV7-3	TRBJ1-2	CASSSRGGGDYGYTF	TGTGCCAGCAGCTCCCGGGGGGGCGGTGACTATGGCTACACCTTC
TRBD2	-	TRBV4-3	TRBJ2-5	CASSPDGGQETQYF	TGCGCCAGCAGCCCGGACGGGGGGCAAGAGACCCAGTACTTC
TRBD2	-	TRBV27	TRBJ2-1	CASSLHLGSGRSNEQFF	TGTGCCAGCAGTTTACACCTAGGGAGCGGGAGATCTAATGAGCAGTTCTTC
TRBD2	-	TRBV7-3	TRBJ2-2	CASSLKKGSGGFNTGELFF	TGTGCCAGCAGCTTAAAAAAGGGCAGCGGGGGGTTCAACACCGGGGAGCTGTTTTTT
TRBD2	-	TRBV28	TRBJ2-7	CATLQGGDYEQYF	TGTGCCACTCTTCAGGGAGGGGACTACGAGCAGTACTTC
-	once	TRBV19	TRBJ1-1	CASGVGGGEAFF	TGTGCCAGTGGAGTGGGTGGCGGTGAAGCTTTCTTT
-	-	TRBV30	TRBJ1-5	CAWNLDSNQPQHF	TGTGCCTGGAACCTGGACAGTAATCAGCCCCAGCATTTT
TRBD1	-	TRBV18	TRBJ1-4	CASSPPVGQSYNEKLFF	TGTGCCAGCTCACCACCTGTGGGACAGTCTTATAATGAAAAACTGTTTTTT
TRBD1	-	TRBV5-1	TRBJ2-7	CASSPKPGGHYEQYF	TGCGCCAGCAGCCCCAAACCAGGGGGACACTACGAGCAGTACTTC
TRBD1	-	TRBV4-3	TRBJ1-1	CASSETGQGLLNTEAFF	TGCGCCAGCAGCGAAACGGGACAGGGTTTATTGAACACTGAAGCTTTCTTT
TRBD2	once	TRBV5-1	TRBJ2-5	CASSQGLAGGLRETQYF	TGCGCCAGCAGCCAGGGACTAGCGGGGGGGCTTAGGGAGACCCAGTACTTC
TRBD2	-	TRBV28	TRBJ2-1	CASSPQRGSSYNEQFF	TGTGCCAGCAGCCCTCAGCGGGGGAGTTCTTACAATGAGCAGTTCTTC
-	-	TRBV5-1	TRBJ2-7	CASMGPGQGSYEQCF	TGCGCCAGCATGGGCCCAGGGCAGGGCTCCTACGAGCAGTGCTTC
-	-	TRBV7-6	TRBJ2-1	CASSLARGAYNEQFF	TGTGCCAGCAGCTTAGCGCGGGGCGCCTACAATGAGCAGTTCTTC
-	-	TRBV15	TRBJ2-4	CATSREGTAKNIQYF	TGTGCCACCAGCAGAGAGGGGACTGCCAAAAACATTCAGTACTTC
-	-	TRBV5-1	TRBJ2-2	CASSLGPDTGELFF	TGCGCCAGCAGCTTGGGCCCAGACACCGGGGAGCTGTTTTTT
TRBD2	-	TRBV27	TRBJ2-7	CASSLLSGGQGEQYF	TGTGCCAGCAGTTTACTTAGCGGGGGGCAGGGCGAGCAGTACTTC
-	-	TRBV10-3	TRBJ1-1	CATSAMGEAFF	TGTGCCACGAGCGCGATGGGTGAAGCTTTCTTT
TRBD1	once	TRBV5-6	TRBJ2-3	CASSWYRGPTDTQYF	TGTGCCAGCAGCTGGTACAGGGGTCCCACAGATACGCAGTATTTT
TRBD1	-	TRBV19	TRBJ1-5	CASSAVINWDRGDQPQHF	TGTGCCAGTAGCGCCGTGATCAATTGGGACAGGGGGGATCAGCCCCAGCATTTT
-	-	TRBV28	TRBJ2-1	CASSPSWEQFF	TGTGCCAGCAGTCCTAGCTGGGAGCAGTTCTTC
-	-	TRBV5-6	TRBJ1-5	CASSVTGNQPQHF	TGTGCCAGCAGCGTGACAGGAAATCAGCCCCAGCATTTT
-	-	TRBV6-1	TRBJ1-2	CASIGRGYGYTF	TGTGCCAGCATCGGCAGGGGCTATGGCTACACCTTC
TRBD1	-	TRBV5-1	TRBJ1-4	CASSLRGTGYEKLFF	TGCGCCAGCAGCTTGCGGGGGACAGGGTATGAAAAACTGTTTTTT
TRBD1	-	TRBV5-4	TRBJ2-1	CASSLDRGRFYNEQFF	TGTGCCAGCAGCCTCGACAGGGGACGCTTCTACAATGAGCAGTTCTTC
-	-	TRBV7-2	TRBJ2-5	CASSLEANPLRETQYF	TGTGCCAGCAGCCTTGAAGCTAACCCATTGCGCGAGACCCAGTACTTC
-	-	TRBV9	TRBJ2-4	CASSVVSVGHQYF	TGTGCCAGCAGCGTAGTCTCAGTGGGGCATCAGTACTTC